The source of this T cell receptor (beta chain) is a study of blood T cell repertoires in COVID-19. V shed 0 bases and J shed 3 bases, with 10 bases lying between them. Germline loops: CDR1 KGHDR, CDR2 SFDVKD. This CDR3 is built from 16 residues. The assay was immunoSEQ multiplex PCR, and TCRdb's table has in-frame clones only and misses some. The sample lists around 120,000 clones, 60% to 85% occurring once. The material sequenced was peripheral blood. The origin of this receptor is a man aged 65 to 79 with acute or convalescent COVID-19. The chain couples TRBV24-1 to TRBJ1-4; D remains unclear. CDR3 residues: CATSDLQLDSNEKLFF. In nucleotides, the CDR3 is TGTGCCACCAGTGATTTGCAGTTGGACTCTAATGAAAAACTGTTTTTT.